This T cell receptor beta chain was captured in a study of T cell responses to AZD1222 COVID-19 vaccine. The CDR3 length is 15 residues. Trimming removed 3 bases from V and 2 bases from J; junction bases left unmatched: 3. The germline V gene has CDR1 MDHEN and CDR2 SYDVKM. Some clones are missing from TCRdb's copy, which holds only in-frame ones; the method was immunoSEQ multiplex PCR. The profile covers 120,000 to 150,000 clones, with roughly 93% appearing a single time and about 10% taken by the ten largest. This chain connects TRBV28 to TRBJ1-1, with 10 bases matching TRBD1. The sequence came from an adult who received the AZD1222 COVID-19 vaccine. Source: peripheral blood, taken 28 days after the second AZD1222 dose. The CDR3 sequence is CASSFRDRGNTEAFF. The CDR3 DNA is TGTGCCAGCAGTTTTAGGGACAGGGGAAACACTGAAGCTTTCTTT.